Detailed here is one T cell receptor (beta chain). Which antigen it targets is not known. It has no much larger one-base neighbor in the sample; base qualities were not kept. What this sample's time point label stands for: baseline before first vaccination. Vaccinee samples came from UK trials COV001 and COV002, including a single-blind randomized controlled phase 2/3 trial of AZD1222 (ChAdOx1 nCoV-19) in healthy adults. For TCRbeta chain sequencing, PBMC samples from trial participants were taken at day 0 and at day 28 after the second dose. For CDR1 and CDR2, the germline V gene lists MNHEY and SVGAGI. Trimming accounts for 2 bases at V and 5 bases at J, while the number of junction bases matched to no gene is 5. The CDR3 contains 14 residues, cysteine and phenylalanine counted. This entry keeps only the CDR3 DNA: 42 bases, framed from base 1. The CDR3 regions of human TCRbeta chains were analyzed by immunosequencing. Concerning the study's data processing: Repertoire TCRs were checked for matches against a reference library of SARS-CoV-2-specific TCRs that had been generated using the MIRA antigen-specificity platform. Breadth was defined as the fraction of unique TCRs that were SARS-CoV-2-associated, and depth was defined as the fraction of total T cells that were SARS-CoV-2-associated. Using the MIRA data, each spike-specific TCR was assigned both to the spike region to which the TCR was reactive and to a CD4 or CD8 class. Log10-transformed breadth and depth values were compared by one-way ANOVA with Sidak's multiple comparisons tests. In its TCRdb copy, this immuneACCESS table keeps in-frame sequences only and misses some clones. Where compared with another copy, unresolved V genes explain less than half of these, and the others have no known cause. V and J calls and clone size are copied from that table; D and trimming were computed from the DNA. Recorded for this sample are some 130,000 clones; 70% to 90% of them occurred a single time. The ten most abundant clones make up 1.9% of the sample.

The data were taken from a study of T cell responses to AZD1222 COVID-19 vaccine (dated by TCRdb to about 2021). Background for the entire study: AZD1222 recipients whose second dose came at about 4 weeks and those whose second dose came at about 12 weeks were combined into one group, since spike-specific TCR depth and breadth did not differ between the two schedules. A total of 233 trial participants underwent TCR sequencing, of whom around 210 had received two doses of AZD1222 and 26 had received two doses of the MenACWY control vaccine. Trial participants were enrolled by age into subgroups of 18-55, 56-69 and 70-plus years, and around 150, 28 and 57 TCR-sequenced participants, respectively, were included in these subgroups.

The full study reports these points: Vaccine-associated CD4 TCRs spanned the whole spike protein, with dominant responses in regions 160-218 and 743-854. Because no samples from the day 14 peak response were available, repertoires could be characterized only after the peak T cell response. Reportedly, close to half of the unique spike-specific TCRs recognized epitopes lying outside the regions that are mutated in the B.1.351 and B.1.1.7 variants. Participants were mostly white British and included more females than males, and it was suggested by the authors that clonal diversity may have been underestimated. In the small 56-69-year group, the increase in depth fell short of significance, most likely because of low power. Only five or six AZD1222 recipients were SARS-CoV-2 seropositive at baseline, limiting conclusions about previously exposed vaccinees. After two AZD1222 doses, spike-specific TCR breadth and depth were significantly higher than at day 0 and than in MenACWY recipients.

This chain joins TRBV6-5 to TRBJ1-1; 7 bases in between match TRBD1. This receptor was taken from an adult in good health. This specimen consisted of peripheral blood, obtained on day 0 of AZD1222 vaccination. The nucleotides are TGTGCCAGCAGTTACGGGACAGCCTTTACTGAAGCTTTCTTT. This codes for CASSYGTAFTEAFF.